This passage covers 28 T cell receptor beta chains from one sample sequenced in a study of control samples from healthy donors and cancer patients. TCRdb's copy holds only in-frame clones and misses some; the assay was immunoSEQ multiplex PCR. The sample carries about 86,000 clones, more than 85% recorded once. Sample: blood. Receptor source: a woman aged 25 to 39 in good health.

CDR3 region: CASSFSGLPMNTEAFF. In nucleotides, the CDR3 is TGCGCCAGCAGCTTTTCGGGACTTCCAATGAACACTGAAGCTTTCTTT. The chain uses TRBV5-1 and TRBJ1-1, with a tentative D call TRBD1 (5 bases). Germline CDR1 is SGHRS and CDR2 is YFSETQ. V shed 2 bases and J shed 0 bases, with 14 bases lying between them. The CDR3 consists of 16 residues. The whole variable domain, filled in from reference TRBV5-1 and TRBJ1-1, reads KAGVTQTPRYLIKTRGQQVTLSCSPISGHRSVSWYQQTPGQGLQFLFEYFSETQRNKGNFPGRFSGRQFSNSRSEMNVSTLELGDSALYLCASSFSGLPMNTEAFFGQGTRLTVV.

The rearrangement joins TRBV18 to TRBJ1-1; possibly TRBD1 for D (5 bases). Trimming took 6 bases from V and 9 from J, leaving 20 bases between them. Germline V CDR1 and CDR2: KGHSH, LQKENI. This CDR3 spans 14 amino acids. The CDR3 sequence is CASSSGNWDGQAFF. Here the CDR3 DNA reads TGTGCCAGCTCGTCGGGCAATTGGGACGGCCAAGCTTTCTTT.

This chain joins TRBV5-4 and TRBJ2-7; 8 bases fit TRBD1. Germline CDR1 and CDR2: SGHNT and YYREEE (reference sequence). V dropped 7 bases and J dropped 5; count of bases not matched to a gene: 14. This CDR3 spans 15 amino acids. The CDR3 is CASGMDRVILHEQYF. For the CDR3, the DNA is TGTGCCAGCGGGATGGACAGGGTAATTCTACACGAGCAGTACTTC.

The V call is TRBV7-2, the J call TRBJ2-7; 7 nucleotides line up with TRBD1. J gave up 0 bases and V 5 bases, and 10 bases lay outside the gene matches. In germline, CDR1 is SGHTA, CDR2 FQGNSA. The CDR3 is 16 amino acids. In DNA, the CDR3 is TGTGCCAGCAGCCAACGCACAGGGGCCAACTCCTACGAGCAGTACTTC. This gives the protein CASSQRTGANSYEQYF.

V usage is TRBV5-1 and J usage is TRBJ2-1, with 16 positions matching TRBD2. With 4 bases clipped from V and 2 bases from J, the junction kept 9 bases outside the gene matches. This CDR3 comprises 19 residues. The V gene's germline CDR1 is SGHRS and CDR2 YFSETQ. Here the CDR3 DNA reads TGCGCCAGCAGCCCGGGACTAGCGGGAGGGCCCAGGACCTACAATGAGCAGTTCTTC. It is translated as CASSPGLAGGPRTYNEQFF.

The rearrangement uses TRBV18 and TRBJ1-2, with D perhaps TRBD1 (6 bases). The CDR3 sequence is 14 residues long. Germline CDR1 and CDR2: KGHSH and LQKENI. V was cut by 0 bases and J by 2 bases, with 7 bases left in between. Here the CDR3 reads CASSPPGGNYGYTF. CDR3 sequence (DNA): TGTGCCAGCTCACCACCAGGGGGAAACTATGGCTACACCTTC.

This chain uses TRBV18 with TRBJ2-2, with TRBD2 identical over 9 bases. There are 17 residues in the CDR3. CDR1 is KGHSH, CDR2 LQKENI, per germline. The V segment lost 2 bases and the J segment 5 bases; nucleotides outside the gene matches: 9. The CDR3 loop is CASSPNRAGGGTGELFF. CDR3 nucleotides: TGTGCCAGCTCACCAAATAGAGCGGGAGGTGGAACCGGGGAGCTGTTTTTT.

The V and J genes are TRBV28 and TRBJ1-5; D unclear. The CDR3 loop spans 10 amino acids. Germline V gene lookup returns CDR1 MDHEN and CDR2 SYDVKM. The V and J ends lost 4 bases and 14 bases respectively, with 9 bases between them. The DNA for the CDR3 is TGTGCCAGCAGTTCTCTAGTTGAGCATTTT. Protein sequence: CASSSLVEHF.

V usage is TRBV5-5 and J usage is TRBJ1-6; the D gene is possibly TRBD1 (5 bases). The CDR3 spans 13 residues. The germline V gene encodes CDR1 SGHKS and CDR2 YYEKEE (reference sequence). The V gene lost 4 bases and the J gene lost 7 bases, with 9 bases spanning the gap. In DNA, the CDR3 is TGTGCCAGCAGCCATGACAGAAATTCACCCCTCCACTTT. Residues: CASSHDRNSPLHF.

The chain joins TRBV13 to TRBJ1-1, with D unclear. V was cut by 0 bases and J by 1 base, with 15 bases left in between. From germline, CDR1 is PRHDT and CDR2 FYEKMQ (reference sequence). This CDR3 comprises 17 residues. The CDR3 loop reads CASSLGTRKYQNTEAFF. The CDR3 bases are TGTGCCAGCAGCTTAGGGACCAGAAAATATCAGAACACTGAAGCTTTCTTT.

In DNA form, the CDR3 reads TGTGCCAGCAGCTTAGTGGTAGGGGGCGGCGACAATGAGCAGTTCTTC. As protein: CASSLVVGGGDNEQFF. This sequence joins TRBV7-9 and TRBJ2-1; 7 nucleotides align to TRBD1. V was pared by 1 base and J by 5 bases, with 8 bases of the junction left unmatched. CDR3 length: 16 residues. Germline V lookup: CDR1 SEHNR, CDR2 FQNEAQ (reference sequence).

In DNA, the CDR3 is TGTGCCAGCAGCCAGGGGCCCTCCTACGAGCAGTACTTC. Translating gives CASSQGPSYEQYF. The chain combines TRBV28 with TRBJ2-7; D is perhaps TRBD1 (6 bases). CDR1 is MDHEN and CDR2 is SYDVKM in the germline V gene. CDR3 length equals 13 residues. V lost 6 bases to trimming and J lost 0 bases, with 9 bases between them.

Written as DNA, the CDR3 is TGTGCCAGCAGAGGCGGGGCCCAATACGAGCAGTACTTC. It specifies CASRGGAQYEQYF. The genes are TRBV28 and TRBJ2-7, with D perhaps TRBD2 (6 bases). The ends were cut back, 6 bases at V and 4 bases at J, with 13 bases in the middle. CDR3 size: 13 residues. Germline V gene lookup returns CDR1 MDHEN and CDR2 SYDVKM.

This clone was picked up a small number of times. Here the CDR3 reads CASSPPSGQGIHEQFF. For the CDR3, the DNA is TGTGCCAGCTCACCACCATCGGGACAGGGGATCCATGAGCAGTTCTTC. The chain is built from TRBV18 and TRBJ2-1; the match to TRBD1 covers 10 bases. The V gene end was trimmed by 0 bases and the J gene end by 8 bases; junction bases not matched to a gene: 7. The length of the CDR3 is 16 residues. CDR1 is KGHSH, CDR2 LQKENI, per germline.

The chain employs TRBV30 and TRBJ1-5; TRBD1 might be the D (5 bases). The ends were cut back, 4 bases at V and 6 bases at J, with 16 bases in the middle. In germline, CDR1 is GTSNPN, CDR2 SVGIG (reference sequence). This CDR3 comprises 14 residues. The CDR3 sequence is CAWTEPGTSQPQHF. The DNA of the CDR3 is TGTGCCTGGACCGAGCCCGGGACGAGTCAGCCCCAGCATTTT.

J is TRBJ2-2 and V is TRBV11-3, with D uncertain. This CDR3 spans 13 amino acids. CDR1 is SGHNT, CDR2 YENEEA, per germline. Between the trimmed V and J ends, which lost 4 bases and 6 bases, there was a span of 9 bases. CDR3 residues: CASSSVGAGELFF. As DNA, the CDR3 is TGTGCCAGCAGCTCCGTAGGCGCCGGGGAGCTGTTTTTT.

This chain uses TRBV7-9 with TRBJ1-2, with 8 bases that match TRBD1. The germline V gene has CDR1 SEHNR and CDR2 FQNEAQ (reference sequence). The CDR3 consists of 14 residues. Trimming cost V 3 bases and J 8 bases; bases outside gene matches: 8. The CDR3 bases are TGTGCCAGCAGCTTGGGCAGGACAGGGAGCGGCTACACCTTC. Protein product: CASSLGRTGSGYTF.

CDR3 amino acids: CASSPRRDSGGVKQYF. DNA of the CDR3: TGTGCCAGCTCACCACGGAGAGACAGCGGGGGAGTAAAGCAGTACTTC. This chain connects TRBV18 to TRBJ2-7; 8 bases are shared with TRBD2. The CDR3 consists of 16 residues. After removal of 1 base from V and 8 bases from J, the junction contained 13 bases not matched to a gene. Per the germline V gene, CDR1 is KGHSH and CDR2 is LQKENI. Filled out from reference TRBV18 and TRBJ2-7, the complete variable domain reads NAGVMQNPRHLVRRRGQEARLRCSPMKGHSHVYWYRQLPEEGLKFMVYLQKENIIDESGMPKERFSAEFPKEGPSILRIQQVVRGDSAAYFCASSPRRDSGGVKQYFGPGTRLTVT.

The chain recombines TRBV5-1 with TRBJ2-5; 7 bases are shared with TRBD1. The germline V gene has CDR1 SGHRS and CDR2 YFSETQ. This CDR3 spans 13 amino acids. The trim removed 2 bases at V and 3 bases at J, leaving 1 base unmatched. CDR3 DNA: TGCGCCAGCAGCTTCCAGGGGGAAGAGACCCAGTACTTC. Translation gives CASSFQGEETQYF.

V and J are TRBV7-9 and TRBJ2-5; D not certain. The CDR3 consists of 14 residues. CDR1 is SEHNR and CDR2 is FQNEAQ in the germline V gene (reference sequence). V was cut by 3 bases and J by 5 bases, with 13 bases left in between. CDR3 DNA sequence: TGTGCCAGCAGCTTGGCATTGGCCCGGGAGACCCAGTACTTC. Translating gives CASSLALARETQYF.

CDR3 in DNA: TGTGCCAGCAGCTTAGAGGCGGGAATAGCCAAAAACATTCAGTACTTC. Translation: CASSLEAGIAKNIQYF. The chain joins TRBV11-3 to TRBJ2-4, with D tentatively TRBD2 (6 bases). CDR3 size: 16 residues. In germline, CDR1 is SGHNT, CDR2 YENEEA. V dropped 0 bases and J dropped 0 bases, with 9 bases sitting between them.

The chain has TRBV18 and TRBJ2-1, with TRBD1 identical over 7 bases. Trimming took 6 bases from V and 6 from J; bases not matched to a gene: 5. Per the germline V gene, CDR1 is KGHSH and CDR2 is LQKENI. The CDR3 covers 13 residues. This chain's CDR3 is CASSPDRANEQFF. CDR3 nucleotides: TGTGCCAGCTCTCCCGACAGGGCCAATGAGCAGTTCTTC. The entire variable domain, with the rest obtained from reference TRBV18 and TRBJ2-1, is as follows: NAGVMQNPRHLVRRRGQEARLRCSPMKGHSHVYWYRQLPEEGLKFMVYLQKENIIDESGMPKERFSAEFPKEGPSILRIQQVVRGDSAAYFCASSPDRANEQFFGPGTRLTVL.

This clone has a single count. V is TRBV2 and J is TRBJ1-3; weak D call: TRBD1 (5 bases). Per germline, CDR1 SNHLY and CDR2 FYNNEI. V lost 5 bases and J 7 bases, leaving 12 bases between the germline ends. This CDR3 region has 13 residues. CDR3: CASSIQGRNTIYF. The CDR3 bases are TGTGCCAGCAGTATTCAGGGACGGAACACCATATATTTT.

V is TRBV6-5 and J is TRBJ2-7; TRBD1 matches 9 bases. The CDR3 totals 16 residues. J was trimmed by 2 bases and V by 2 bases; bases with no gene match: 7. From germline, CDR1 is MNHEY and CDR2 SVGAGI. The CDR3 bases are TGTGCCAGCAGTTACGCCCGGGGACAGGGAACCTACGAGCAGTACTTC. Protein: CASSYARGQGTYEQYF.

This chain joins TRBV28 and TRBJ2-5; D is ambiguous. CDR1 and CDR2 (germline): MDHEN, SYDVKM. V was clipped by 5 bases and J by 5 bases, with 18 bases between them. The CDR3 contains 15 residues. CDR3 in DNA: TGTGCCAGCAGTCTGTGGGCTAGGGTCGGGGAGACCCAGTACTTC. Its protein product is CASSLWARVGETQYF.

The chain recombines TRBV7-9 with TRBJ1-2; 7 nucleotides match TRBD1. Trimming at V came to 4 bases and at J to 4 bases, leaving 3 bases not matched to a gene. Germline lookup yields CDR1 SEHNR and CDR2 FQNEAQ (reference sequence). The CDR3 totals 13 residues. This CDR3 reads CASSSWDSYGYTF. CDR3 in DNA: TGTGCCAGCAGCTCCTGGGACAGCTATGGCTACACCTTC.

V usage is TRBV11-2 and J usage is TRBJ1-3; D not resolved. Trimming removed 1 base at V and 0 bases at J, with 10 bases between. The V gene's germline CDR1 is SGHAT and CDR2 FQNNGV. There are 16 residues in the CDR3. In DNA, the CDR3 is TGTGCCAGCAGCTTAGCGCCGTGGAGCTCTGGAAACACCATATATTTT. Translating it yields CASSLAPWSSGNTIYF.

The chain carries TRBV3-1 (or the pseudogene TRBV3-2) and TRBJ2-7; D is possibly TRBD1 (5 bases). CDR3 size: 14 residues. V was trimmed by 4 bases and J by 5 bases, leaving 15 bases between them. Germline values: CDR1 LGHDT, CDR2 YNNKEL (reference sequence). The CDR3 sequence is CASSPQAFSHEQYF. The CDR3 DNA sequence: TGTGCCAGCAGCCCACAGGCGTTTTCCCACGAGCAGTACTTC.